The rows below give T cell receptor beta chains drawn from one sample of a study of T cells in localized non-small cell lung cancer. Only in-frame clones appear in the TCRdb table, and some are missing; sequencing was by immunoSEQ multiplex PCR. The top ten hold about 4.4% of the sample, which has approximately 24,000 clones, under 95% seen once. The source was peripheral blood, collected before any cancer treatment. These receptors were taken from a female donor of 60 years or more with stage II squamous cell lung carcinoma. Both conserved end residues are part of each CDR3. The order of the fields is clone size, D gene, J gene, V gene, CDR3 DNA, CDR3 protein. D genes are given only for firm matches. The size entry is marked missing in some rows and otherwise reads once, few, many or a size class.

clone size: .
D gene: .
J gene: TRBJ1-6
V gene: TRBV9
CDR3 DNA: TGTGCCAGCAGCGCGACCAGGGGAGATTCACCCCTCCACTTT
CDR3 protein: CASSATRGDSPLHF

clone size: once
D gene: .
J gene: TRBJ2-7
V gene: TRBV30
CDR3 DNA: TGTGCCTGGAGTGTGGTCCGGGGGACCGAGCAGTACTTC
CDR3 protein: CAWSVVRGTEQYF

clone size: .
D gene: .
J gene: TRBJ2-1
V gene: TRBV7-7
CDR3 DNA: TGTGCTAGCAGCATCAGCCCCACGAATGAGCAGTTCTTC
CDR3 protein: CASSISPTNEQFF

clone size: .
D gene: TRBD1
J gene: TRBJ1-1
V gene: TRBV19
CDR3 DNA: TGTGCCAGTAGTGTTACAGGGGGCGTCGAGAATGAAGCTTTCTTT
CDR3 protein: CASSVTGGVENEAFF

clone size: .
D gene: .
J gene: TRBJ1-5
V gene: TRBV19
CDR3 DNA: TGTGCCAGTAGTATAGTGGGCGGGGATGTGGGCAATCAGCCCCAGCATTTT
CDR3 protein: CASSIVGGDVGNQPQHF

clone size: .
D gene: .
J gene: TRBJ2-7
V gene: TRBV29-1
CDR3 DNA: TGCAGCGTTGAAGGAGAGGGGGGTCGGGAGCAGTACTTC
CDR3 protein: CSVEGEGGREQYF

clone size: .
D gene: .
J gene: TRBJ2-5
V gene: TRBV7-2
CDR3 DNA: TGTGCCAGCAGCTTAGGTCGGGGGCCCATACAGGAGACCCAGTACTTC
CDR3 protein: CASSLGRGPIQETQYF

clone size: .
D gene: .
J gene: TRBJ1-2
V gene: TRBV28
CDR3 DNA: TGTGCCAGCAGTTATGGCGGGGGCGCCTGGTATGGCTACACCTTC
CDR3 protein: CASSYGGGAWYGYTF

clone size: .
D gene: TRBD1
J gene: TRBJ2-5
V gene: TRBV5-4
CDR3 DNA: TGTGCCAGCAGCTTGGTTGGACAGGGCTACCAAGAGACCCAGTACTTC
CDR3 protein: CASSLVGQGYQETQYF

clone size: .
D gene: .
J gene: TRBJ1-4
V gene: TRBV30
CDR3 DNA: TGTGCCTGGAGGGCCCCTAGGGGAAGTGAAAAACTGTTTTTT
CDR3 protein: CAWRAPRGSEKLFF

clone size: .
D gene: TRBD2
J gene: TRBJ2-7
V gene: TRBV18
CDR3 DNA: TGTGCCAGCCGCGGTCGGGAGGGAGCCGAGCAGTACTTC
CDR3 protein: CASRGREGAEQYF

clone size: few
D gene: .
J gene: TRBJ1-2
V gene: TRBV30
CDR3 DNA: TGTGCCTGGAGTCCAGGGCTTGGGGGGACCTTC
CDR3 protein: CAWSPGLGGTF

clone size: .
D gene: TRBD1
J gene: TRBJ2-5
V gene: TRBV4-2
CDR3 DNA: TGTGCCAGCACCCCAGGGGGTAAAGGCGTAGGGGAGACCCAGTACTTC
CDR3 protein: CASTPGGKGVGETQYF

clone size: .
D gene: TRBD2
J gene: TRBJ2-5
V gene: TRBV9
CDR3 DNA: TGTGCCAGCAGCCCAGCGACTAGCGGGGGGTACCAAGAGACCCAGTACTTC
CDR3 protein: CASSPATSGGYQETQYF

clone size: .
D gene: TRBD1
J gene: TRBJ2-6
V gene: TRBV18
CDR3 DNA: TGTGCCAGCTCACCGACAGGGGGCGCTTATGGGGCCAACGTCCTGACTTTC
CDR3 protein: CASSPTGGAYGANVLTF

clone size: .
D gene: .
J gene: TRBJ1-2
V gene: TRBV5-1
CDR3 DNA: TGCGCCAGCAGCCGGACTCTGGATGGCTACACCTTC
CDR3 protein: CASSRTLDGYTF

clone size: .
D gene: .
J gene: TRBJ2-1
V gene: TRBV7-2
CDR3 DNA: TGTGCCAGCAGCTTAGGTAGCGCCTCCTACAATGAGCAGTTCTTC
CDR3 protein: CASSLGSASYNEQFF

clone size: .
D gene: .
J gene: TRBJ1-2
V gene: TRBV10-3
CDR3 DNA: TGTGCCATCAGGGGGACGGCTGCTAACTATGGCTACACCTTC
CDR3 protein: CAIRGTAANYGYTF

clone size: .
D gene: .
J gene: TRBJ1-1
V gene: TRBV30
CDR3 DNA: TGTGCCTGGAGTGTAAGTGTGGTGGGAGCTTTCTTT
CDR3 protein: CAWSVSVVGAFF

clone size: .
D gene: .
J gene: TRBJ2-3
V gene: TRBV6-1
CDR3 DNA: TGTGCCAGCAGTGACGCCGGTGGCACAGATACGCAGTATTTT
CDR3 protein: CASSDAGGTDTQYF

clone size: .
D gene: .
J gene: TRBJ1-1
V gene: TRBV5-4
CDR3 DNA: TGTGCCAGCAGCGAAACAGGCATGAACACTGAAGCTTTCTTT
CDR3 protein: CASSETGMNTEAFF

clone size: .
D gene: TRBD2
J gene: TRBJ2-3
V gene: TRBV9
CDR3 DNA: TGTGCCAGCAGCGTAGACAGCGGGGGGTTCGCAGATACGCAGTATTTT
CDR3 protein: CASSVDSGGFADTQYF

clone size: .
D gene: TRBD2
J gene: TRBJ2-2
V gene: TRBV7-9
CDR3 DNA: TGTGCCAGCAGCCCGAGACTAGCCGAGAGGGGCGGGGAGCTGTTTTTT
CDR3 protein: CASSPRLAERGGELFF

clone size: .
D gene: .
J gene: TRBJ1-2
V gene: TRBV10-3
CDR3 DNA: TGTGCCATCAGTGAGTCATTCGACAGGATGGGCTATGGCTACACCTTC
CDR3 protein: CAISESFDRMGYGYTF

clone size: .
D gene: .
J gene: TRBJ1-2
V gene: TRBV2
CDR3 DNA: TGTGCCAGCACCGGACGGGTGTCTAACTATGGCTACACCTTC
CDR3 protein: CASTGRVSNYGYTF

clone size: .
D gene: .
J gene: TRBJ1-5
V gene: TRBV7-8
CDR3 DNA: TGTGCCAGCAGCTTAGGGGGTCTTAATCAGCCCCAGCATTTT
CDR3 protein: CASSLGGLNQPQHF

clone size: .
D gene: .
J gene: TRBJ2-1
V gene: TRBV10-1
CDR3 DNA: TGCGCCAGCTCCCCCGGTGGGGCCCATGAGCAGTTCTTC
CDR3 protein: CASSPGGAHEQFF

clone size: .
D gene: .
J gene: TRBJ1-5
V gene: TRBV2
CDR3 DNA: TGTGCCAGCAGTGAAGGACCTAAGGGCAATCAGCCCCAGCATTTT
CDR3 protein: CASSEGPKGNQPQHF

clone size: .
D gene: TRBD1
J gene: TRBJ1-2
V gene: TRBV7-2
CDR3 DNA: TGTGCCAGCAGCTTTGGGCAGGGGGAAGGCTACACCTTC
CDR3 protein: CASSFGQGEGYTF

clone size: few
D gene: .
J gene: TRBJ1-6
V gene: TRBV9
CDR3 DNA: TGTGCCAGCAGTACTGGGACGTCGAGCTCCTATAATTCACCCCTCCACTTT
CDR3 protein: CASSTGTSSSYNSPLHF

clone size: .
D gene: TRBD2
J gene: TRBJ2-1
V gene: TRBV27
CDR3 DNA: TGTGCCAGCAGTTTCCCCAGCGGGGGTTCCTACAATGAGCAGTTCTTC
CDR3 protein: CASSFPSGGSYNEQFF

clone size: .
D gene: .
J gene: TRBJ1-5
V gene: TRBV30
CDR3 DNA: TGTGCCTGGAGTGTCACCTGGGGAAGGGGGGATCAGCCCCAGCATTTT
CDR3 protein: CAWSVTWGRGDQPQHF

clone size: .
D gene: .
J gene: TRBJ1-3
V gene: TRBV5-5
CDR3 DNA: TGTGCCAGCAGCTCGACGGATTACTCTGGAAACACCATATATTTT
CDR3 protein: CASSSTDYSGNTIYF

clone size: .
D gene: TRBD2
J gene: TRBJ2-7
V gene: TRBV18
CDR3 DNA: TGTGCCAGCTCACCAGAACTAGCGGGTACCTACGAGCAGTACTTC
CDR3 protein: CASSPELAGTYEQYF

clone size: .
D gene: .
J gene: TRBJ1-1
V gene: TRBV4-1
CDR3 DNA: TGCGCCAGCGGCCTTGAGGGACACACGAACACTGAAGCTTTCTTT
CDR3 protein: CASGLEGHTNTEAFF

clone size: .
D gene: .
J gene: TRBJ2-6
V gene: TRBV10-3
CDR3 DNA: TGTGCCATCAGTGCCAATACAGGGCATGGGGCCAACGTCCTGACTTTC
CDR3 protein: CAISANTGHGANVLTF

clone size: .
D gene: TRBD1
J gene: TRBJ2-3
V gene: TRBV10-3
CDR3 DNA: TGTGCCATCAGTGAGTCGGGACAGCAACTCACAGATACGCAGTATTTT
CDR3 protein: CAISESGQQLTDTQYF

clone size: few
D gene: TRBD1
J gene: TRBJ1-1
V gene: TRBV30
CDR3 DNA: TGTGCCTGGAGCCGGGACAGGGCCTCATCTGGCACTGAAGCTTTCTTT
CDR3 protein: CAWSRDRASSGTEAFF

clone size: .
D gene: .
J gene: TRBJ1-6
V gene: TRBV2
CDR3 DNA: TGTGCAACTAAGGAAGACCTCGCCGATAATTCACCCCTCCACTTT
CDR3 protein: CATKEDLADNSPLHF

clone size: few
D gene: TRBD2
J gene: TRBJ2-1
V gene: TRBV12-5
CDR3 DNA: TGTGCTAGTGGTTTTTTAGCGGGTTTTGGCCTTGAGCAGTTCTTC
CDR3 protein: CASGFLAGFGLEQFF

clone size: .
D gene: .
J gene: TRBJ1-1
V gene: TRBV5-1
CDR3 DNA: TGCGCCAGCAGCCCGATGGGGGGGACCATGAACACTGAAGCTTTCTTT
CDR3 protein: CASSPMGGTMNTEAFF

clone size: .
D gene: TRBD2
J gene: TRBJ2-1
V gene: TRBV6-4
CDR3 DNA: TGTGCCAGCAGCCGGACTAGCGGGTATAGCTCCTACAATGAGCAGTTCTTC
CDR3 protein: CASSRTSGYSSYNEQFF

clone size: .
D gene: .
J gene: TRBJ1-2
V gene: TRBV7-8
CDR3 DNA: TGTGCCAGCAGCTTAACAGCTGAAGCTAACTATGGCTACACCTTC
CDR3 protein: CASSLTAEANYGYTF